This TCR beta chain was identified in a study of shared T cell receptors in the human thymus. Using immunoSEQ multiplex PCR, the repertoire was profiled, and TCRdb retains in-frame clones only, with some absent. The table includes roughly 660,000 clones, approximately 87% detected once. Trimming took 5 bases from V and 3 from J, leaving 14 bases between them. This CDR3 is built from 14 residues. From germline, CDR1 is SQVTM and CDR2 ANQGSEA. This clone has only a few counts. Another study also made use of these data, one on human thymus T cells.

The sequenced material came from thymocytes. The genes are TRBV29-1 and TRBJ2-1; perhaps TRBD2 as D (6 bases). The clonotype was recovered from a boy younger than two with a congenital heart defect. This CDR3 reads CSVKPSENYNEQFF. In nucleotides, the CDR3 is TGCAGCGTTAAGCCTAGCGAGAACTACAATGAGCAGTTCTTC.